The TCR beta chain under discussion was sequenced for a study of blood T cell repertoires in COVID-19 (dated by TCRdb to 2020 to 2021). Study-level background: Samples covering the acute and convalescent phases of COVID-19 were provided by collaborators in the United States, Italy and Spain. Samples came from the ongoing ImmuneRACE study (first 160 participants) plus 1,254 subjects from 6 global collaborators. Sample metadata almost always included a de-identified subject ID, COVID-19 status, age in years and sex. Subjects who had been exposed to COVID-19, were actively infected with it, or had recovered from it provided the deeply sampled blood TCRbeta repertoires that made up the dataset. The prospective study material was composed of cDNA or gDNA derived from T cells, B-cell-depleted T cells, or PBMCs. A freely available public database, intended as a resource for researchers studying the immune response to SARS-CoV-2, is where the repertoires were released. Where available, HLA class I and class II types were obtained from metadata supplied by the sample provider rather than from assay-based typing.

V loses 2 bases of germline sequence and J loses 4 bases, and the interval between the two ends is 8 bases. The CDR3 has 13 amino acids, counting the end cysteine and phenylalanine. CDR3 DNA only is kept here, 39 bases in frame from base 1. Reading the germline V gene gives CDR1 MNHNS and CDR2 SASEGT. The immunoSEQ Assay, a bias-controlled multiplex PCR, was used to amplify TCRbeta CDR3 regions from genomic DNA. Processing in the source paper ran as follows. The number of nucleated cells in each sample was estimated by amplification of reference gene primers within the assay. To quantify the absolute abundance of each unique TCRbeta CDR3 rearrangement, sequence reads were collapsed and filtered. For each sample, productive Simpson clonality was calculated as the square root of Simpson's diversity index over productive rearrangements. TCRdb retrieved this table from immuneACCESS and kept in-frame rearrangements only. Not all clones are present; in checked studies, unresolved V genes account for under half, and no reason is known for the remainder. The DNA gave D and trimming, while V, J and clone size come from that table. In this sample the table shows 300,000 to 350,000 clones, roughly 87% of which occur a single time. The ten largest make up roughly 1% of the sample.

The investigation overall reported the following: The quantity of clinical and demographic metadata differed by source and by participant and was supplied without curation.

This clone was recorded a few times. What this receptor recognizes is not known. Per-nucleotide qualities are absent, and no much larger clonotype sits a single base away. Participants in the prospective study were aged about 18 to 95 years, lived in about two dozen United States geographic areas, and enrolled through a virtual design. Cohort assignment in the prospective study relied on participant-reported clinical history from a screening survey and a study questionnaire. Recovered participants in ImmuneRACE Cohort 3 were defined as having two consecutive negative NP/OP PCR tests, clearance from a healthcare professional, or resolution of symptoms. In the prospective study, whole blood, serum and a nasopharyngeal or oropharyngeal swab were collected from each participant by mobile phlebotomists. Participants in the prospective study had the option to provide additional blood draws and questionnaires over an approximately 2-month period. Blood samples from the prospective study were shipped frozen or at room temperature prior to DNA extraction.

The TCR originated in a woman aged 25 to 45 who had recovered from COVID-19. This chain joins TRBV6-1 to TRBJ1-2; no confident D gene assignment can be made. Sequences were obtained from PBMCs or T cells enriched from blood (not recorded which). The CDR3 sequence is CASSETGSYGYTF. The base sequence is TGTGCCAGCAGTGAAACGGGGAGCTATGGCTACACCTTC.